Here is one T cell receptor beta chain with its context. The specificity of this receptor is unknown. Base qualities are not recorded, but no much larger clone differs from it by a single base. TCRbeta CDR3 regions were amplified from genomic DNA using the immunoSEQ Assay, a bias-controlled multiplex PCR. The source study handled its data this way. Within the assay, amplification of reference gene primers was used to estimate how many nucleated cells each sample contained. To quantify the absolute abundance of each unique TCRbeta CDR3 rearrangement, sequence reads were collapsed and filtered. For each sample, productive Simpson clonality was calculated by taking the square root of Simpson's diversity index across productive rearrangements. TCRdb holds this immuneACCESS table with in-frame rearrangements only. Some clones are missing; in checked studies, unresolved V genes explain under half, and the rest has no known cause. V and J calls and clone size are copied from that table; D and trimming were computed from the DNA. Recorded for this sample are 250,000 to 400,000 clones; around 88% of them occurred a single time. The top ten constitute 1.5% to 2% of the sample.

The data originate from a study of blood T cell repertoires in COVID-19 (dated by TCRdb to the early 2020s). Study-level background: The collaborator samples originated in the United States, Italy and Spain and spanned the acute and convalescent phases of COVID-19. The material from the prospective study consisted of cDNA or gDNA derived from T cells, B-cell-depleted T cells, or PBMCs. The dataset comprised deeply sampled blood TCRbeta repertoires from subjects exposed to, actively infected with, or recovered from COVID-19. The repertoires were released in a freely available public database intended as a resource for research on the immune response to SARS-CoV-2. The samples were drawn from the first 160 participants of the ongoing ImmuneRACE study and from 1,254 subjects provided by 6 global collaborators. The sample metadata nearly always contained a de-identified subject ID, COVID-19 status, age in years and sex. HLA class I and class II types, where available, came from metadata supplied by the sample provider rather than from assay-based typing. Study-level results and caveats: Clinical and demographic metadata were provided uncurated, with the amount varying by source and participant.

CDR1 and CDR2 (LGHDT, YNNKEL) derive from the germline V gene (reference sequence). The cysteine opens and the phenylalanine closes a CDR3 of 12 amino acids. Of all the DNA, just the CDR3 is kept, 36 bases in frame from base 1. V is trimmed back by 8 bases and J by 5 bases, and the junction contains 6 bases that no gene match accounts for. In Seattle, one collaborating source enrolled patients while the infection was active and tracked those patients longitudinally over the course of disease. The collaborating institutions used their own protocols to collect whole blood in K2EDTA tubes. Collaborator samples were shipped for TCRbeta analysis as frozen whole blood, isolated PBMCs, or DNA extracted from either sample type.

The clonotype comes from a woman aged 25-40 years with COVID-19, enrolled during active disease. The sample was peripheral blood. The chain is assembled from TRBV3-1 (or the pseudogene TRBV3-2) and TRBJ2-7, with 7 bases matching TRBD1. This receptor carries the CDR3 CASVGQWHEQYF. At the DNA level, the sequence is TGTGCCAGCGTGGGACAGTGGCACGAGCAGTACTTC.